This TCR beta chain was recorded in a study of shared clonotypes between healthy human individuals (dated by TCRdb to 2020 to 2022). About the study as a whole: The cohort included three men and a couple of women between 18 and 49 years of age. Per donor, leukapheresis produced somewhere between about 0.9 and 9.5 billion PBMCs. To estimate repertoire size and how much clonotype sharing occurs between individuals, the study deeply sequenced the blood TCR repertoires of about five healthy adults. For each donor, CD4 naive and CD4 memory were each run on three plates, CD8 naive on two plates, and CD8 memory on one plate. To increase sequencing depth and limit assay-specific biases, TCR repertoire library preparation and sequencing were carried out by different laboratories using diverse techniques. Broad study findings and their caveats: Based on pairwise subsampling, the degree of clonotype sharing among donors was expected to be affected by sequencing depth. Sampling was restricted to blood, and TCR repertoires in tissues likely differ from the TCR repertoires found in blood. Naive subsets generally had larger estimated clonotype richness than memory subsets. Clonotypes shared by all four sorted-subset donors showed higher generation probabilities than non-shared clonotypes. Even with the large sequencing depth, rarefaction of the sorted-subset datasets indicated that sequencing was incomplete. Because the study included only a small number of donors, the genetic and exposure-history diversity represented was limited. Across a few donors, around 5% of naive CD4, roughly 3.4% of naive CD8, 2.3% of memory CD4, and 0.4% to 0.45% of memory CD8 clonotypes were shared.

From the cysteine up to the phenylalanine, the CDR3 has a length of 17 residues. The CDR3 DNA has 51 bases and is translated from base 1. The germline ends are 15 bases apart after V is trimmed by 4 bases and J by 0 bases. For CDR1 and CDR2, the germline V gene (reference sequence) lists LNHDA and SQIVND. TCR CDR3 regions were amplified from genomic DNA by multiplex PCR using the deep immunoSEQ assay. Extracted genomic DNA from each cell subset was distributed evenly across all wells of several immunoSEQ 96-well plates, and each plate was treated as a replicate. Each replicate PCR for sorted subsets received roughly 0.2 ug genomic DNA, equal to around 32,000 T cell genomes. Purified libraries were quantified with a Qubit 3.0 fluorometer, sized on a Bioanalyzer 2100, and re-quantified with the KAPA Library Quantification kit. Every immunoSEQ 96-well plate was sequenced on a dedicated single-read 150-cycle Illumina NextSeq 550 flow cell. On the study's bioinformatics: Because the immunoSEQ output held only junctional sequences and lacked quality scores, the filtering could not match the filtering applied to full-length reads. Sequences were annotated with PyIR, a Python wrapper for IgBLAST v1.9, and V/J genes and CDR3 were assigned using IMGT germline references. Any read was removed if the V/J assignment was weak (E-value above 1e-6), the CDR3 was missing, or the read contained stop codons, out-of-frame junctions, or ambiguous translated residues. V3J clonotypes were defined as sequences sharing the same inferred V gene, J gene, and CDR3 amino acid sequence. Percentage overlap between repertoires was computed as shared unique clonotypes divided by the size of the smaller repertoire. Repertoire richness was assessed with RTK rarefaction, the Chao1 estimator, and Recon v2.1 estimates of unobserved clonotypes. Generation probabilities for all TCRbeta clonotypes obtained by the gDNA method from several donors were computed using OLGA. In TCRdb, the immuneACCESS table is reduced to in-frame sequences with V and J assigned. These tables do not hold every clone; where another copy was compared, an unresolved V gene accounts for under half, and the others remain unexplained. V and J calls and clone size are those listed in that table; D and trimming were worked out from the DNA. The sample records a few million clones, less than 95% of which are singletons. The ten largest make up more than 0.35% of the sample.

Donors were healthy HIV-negative adults with no recently reported acute infections or vaccinations. Every donor was a Caucasian adult residing in Nashville, Tennessee, USA. CD4+ T cells were enriched by magnetic negative selection, after which naive cells were positively selected on CD45RA and the negative fraction was taken as the memory subset. Blood was obtained by leukapheresis, after which PBMCs were separated by Ficoll-Histopaque density gradient centrifugation and cryopreserved in liquid nitrogen vapor phase. Purity and quantity of every magnetically sorted T cell population were checked by analytical flow cytometry. Genomic DNA was isolated from each sorted fraction and quantified by UV absorbance on a Nanodrop 2000c. In regard to this clone: Which antigen it targets is not known. Base qualities are not at hand, and no much larger clone is one base apart.

The chain is encoded by TRBV19 joined to TRBJ1-4; the D gene cannot be resolved reliably. The receptor comes from a man aged 18 to 29 in good health. Some clones in this sample may be carry-over from other donors' samples. The material sequenced was naive CD4+ T cells from PBMCs. In the paper's terms, the cell subset or site label means: CD45RA+ positively selected. The DNA sequence is given as TGTGCCAGTAGTACCCGGACCGGGGTTGCAACTAATGAAAAACTGTTTTTT. The resulting protein is CASSTRTGVATNEKLFF.